This paragraph reports one T cell receptor beta chain. The data originate from a study of T cells after somatic rescue of genetic block. Assay used: immunoSEQ multiplex PCR; TCRdb lists only in-frame clones, some missing. The sample has 55,000 to 75,000 clones; about nine tenths are singletons. This CDR3 has 15 amino acids. Trimming removed 2 bases from V and 3 bases from J, with 14 bases in between. Germline V lookup: CDR1 GTSNPN, CDR2 SVGIG (reference sequence). This chain uses TRBV30 with TRBJ1-3; D ambiguous. Sequenced: peripheral blood mononuclear cells (PBMCs). The receptor comes from a man aged 35 to 55. The CDR3 region is CAWSSSGEFGNTIYF. In DNA, the CDR3 is TGTGCCTGGAGTTCCTCGGGTGAATTTGGAAACACCATATATTTT. The complete variable domain, with remaining parts taken from reference TRBV30 and TRBJ1-3, reads SQTIHQWPATLVQPVGSPLSLECTVEGTSNPNLYWYRQAAGRGLQLLFYSVGIGQISSEVPQNLSASRPQDRQFILSSKKLLLSDSGFYLCAWSSSGEFGNTIYFGEGSWLTVV.